Presented here are 8 T cell receptor beta chains from one specimen sequenced in a study of early T cells in non-severe SARS-CoV-2 infection. MiXCR, run by TCRdb on the 5' RACE reads, gives a single entry per CDR3 protein. The sample contains about 110,000 distinct CDR3 sequences, around 10% of which appear only once. Material: whole blood. These receptors all come from an adult who was a healthcare worker with PCR-confirmed SARS-CoV-2 infection or an uninfected control (not recorded which).

This clonotype has just a few counts. The chain combines TRBV29-1 with TRBJ2-1; 9 bases agree with TRBD2. Germline CDR1 and CDR2: SQVTM and ANQGSEA. The CDR3 sequence is 14 residues long. V gave up 2 bases and J gave up 4 bases; unmatched junction bases: 3. Here the CDR3 DNA reads TGCAGCGTTGAAAGCGGGAGGAATTACAATGAGCAGTTCTTC. Its protein product is CSVESGRNYNEQFF.

This clonotype was observed many times. The V gene is TRBV6-1, the J gene TRBJ2-2; D not resolved. CDR1 and CDR2 from the germline V gene are MNHNS and SASEGT. Trimming removed 6 bases at V and 8 bases at J, with 10 bases between. The CDR3 is made up of 12 amino acids. The CDR3 here is CASSPYVGELFF. CDR3 bases: TGTGCCAGCAGCCCTTACGTTGGGGAGCTGTTTTTT.

This clonotype was counted between two and nine times. This rearrangement joins TRBV6-5 to TRBJ1-6; possibly TRBD1 for D (6 bases). The V gene lost 2 bases and the J gene lost 6 bases, with 17 bases spanning the gap. The CDR3 covers 17 residues. Germline V gene data show CDR1 as MNHEY and CDR2 as SVGAGI. The CDR3, as DNA: TGTGCCAGCAGTTACCAAGTCGGACAGCTACTTAATTCACCCCTCCACTTT. Residues: CASSYQVGQLLNSPLHF.

The rearrangement links TRBV20-1 to TRBJ1-6, with 10 positions matching TRBD1. This CDR3 comprises 15 residues. Germline loops: CDR1 DFQATT, CDR2 SNEGSKA (reference sequence). Losses at the gene ends were 3 bases for V and 7 bases for J; bases not matched to a gene: 6. CDR3 in DNA: TGCAGTGCTAGTGTGGACAGGGGGATGAATTCACCCCTCCACTTT. It encodes CSASVDRGMNSPLHF.

The table lists this clonotype with a few counts. This sequence joins TRBV18 and TRBJ2-7; D not resolved. Germline V gene sequence: CDR1 KGHSH, CDR2 LQKENI. The CDR3 loop spans 15 amino acids. Trimming removed 8 bases at V and 8 bases at J, with 25 bases between. The CDR3 DNA sequence: TGTGCCAGCCACGGAGACCTGCGGCGCCTTACGAAGCAGTACTTC. Encoded protein: CASHGDLRRLTKQYF.

This clonotype was counted a few times. The chain is built from TRBV18 and TRBJ2-3; D gene unclear. Germline V gives CDR1 KGHSH, CDR2 LQKENI. V was cut by 8 bases and J by 6 bases, with 9 bases left in between. The CDR3 runs to 11 residues. This chain's CDR3 is CASLVGDTQYF. The CDR3 coding sequence is TGTGCCAGCCTCGTTGGGGATACGCAGTATTTT.

This clonotype was counted many times. One end of the junction varies from germline; a read error may be responsible. The genes are TRBV7-7 and TRBJ2-5; D gene uncertain. Looked up from germline, CDR1 is SSHAT and CDR2 is FNYEAQ (reference sequence). This CDR3 is built from 13 residues. The CDR3 nucleotides are TGTGCTAGCAGCTGGGGTCTCCAAGAGACCCAGTACTTC. Amino acid sequence: CASSWGLQETQYF.

This clonotype was seen a handful of times. The rearrangement uses TRBV3-1 and TRBJ2-3; possibly TRBD1 for D (7 bases). V was trimmed by 3 bases and J by 6 bases, leaving 16 bases between them. The CDR3 is 15 amino acids. Germline V gene lookup returns CDR1 LGHDT and CDR2 YNNKEL (reference sequence). In DNA form, the CDR3 reads TGTGCCAGCAGCCAGAGACAGGGCGGGGCGGATACGCAGTATTTT. Translated, it gives CASSQRQGGADTQYF.